This T cell receptor (beta chain) was documented in a study of blood T cell repertoires in COVID-19. Measured with immunoSEQ multiplex PCR; TCRdb has only the in-frame clones, and not every one. The table has about 240,000 clones, around 85% seen once. The V end lost 8 bases, the J end lost 4 bases, and 11 bases lay between the germline ends. The germline gives CDR1 SGHVS, CDR2 FQNEAQ. The CDR3 is 13 amino acids. Everyone who took part was roughly 18 to 89 years old, and they came from about two dozen US areas. This clonotype was obtained from a woman in her thirties or forties with acute COVID-19. The sequenced sample was PBMCs or T cells enriched from blood (not recorded which). The chain uses TRBV7-8 and TRBJ2-2; the D is unclear. This CDR3 is CASHVDGTGELFF. DNA for the CDR3: TGTGCCAGCCACGTAGATGGCACCGGGGAGCTGTTTTTT.